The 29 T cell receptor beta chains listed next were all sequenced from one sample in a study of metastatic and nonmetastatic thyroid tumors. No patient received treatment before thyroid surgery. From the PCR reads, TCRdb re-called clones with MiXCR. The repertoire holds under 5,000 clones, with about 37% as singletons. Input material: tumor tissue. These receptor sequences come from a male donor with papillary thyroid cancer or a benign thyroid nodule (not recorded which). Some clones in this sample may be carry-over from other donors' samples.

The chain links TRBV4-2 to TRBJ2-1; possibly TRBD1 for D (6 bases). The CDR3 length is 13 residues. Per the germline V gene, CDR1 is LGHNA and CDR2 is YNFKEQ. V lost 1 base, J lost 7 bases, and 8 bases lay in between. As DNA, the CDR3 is TGTGCCAGCAGCCAAGGTAGGGGGAATGAGCAGTTCTTC. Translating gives CASSQGRGNEQFF.

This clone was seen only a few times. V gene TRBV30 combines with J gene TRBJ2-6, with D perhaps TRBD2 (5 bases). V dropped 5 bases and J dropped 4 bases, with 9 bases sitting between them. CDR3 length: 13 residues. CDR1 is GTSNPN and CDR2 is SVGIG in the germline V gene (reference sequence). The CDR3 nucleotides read TGTGCCTGGGGTACGGGGGGGGCCAACGTCCTGACTTTC. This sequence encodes CAWGTGGANVLTF.

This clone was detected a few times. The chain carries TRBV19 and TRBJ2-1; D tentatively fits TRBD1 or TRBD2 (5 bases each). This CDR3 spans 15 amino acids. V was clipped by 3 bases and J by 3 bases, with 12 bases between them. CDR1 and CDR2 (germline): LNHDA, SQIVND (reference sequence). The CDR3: CASSMGRTYYNEQFF. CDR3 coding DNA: TGTGCCAGTAGTATGGGACGCACCTACTACAATGAGCAGTTCTTC.

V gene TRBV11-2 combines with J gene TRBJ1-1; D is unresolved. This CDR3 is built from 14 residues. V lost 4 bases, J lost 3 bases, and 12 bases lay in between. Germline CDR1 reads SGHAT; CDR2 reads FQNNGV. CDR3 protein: CASSSAGSHTEAFF. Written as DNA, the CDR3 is TGTGCCAGCAGCTCGGCGGGGAGTCACACTGAAGCTTTCTTT.

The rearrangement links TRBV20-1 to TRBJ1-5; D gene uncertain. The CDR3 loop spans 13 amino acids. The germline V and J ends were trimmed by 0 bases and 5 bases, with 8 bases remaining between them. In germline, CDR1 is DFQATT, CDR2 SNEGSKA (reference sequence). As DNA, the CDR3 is TGCAGTGCTAGAGAGGAAGTGTATCAGCCCCAGCATTTT. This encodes CSAREEVYQPQHF.

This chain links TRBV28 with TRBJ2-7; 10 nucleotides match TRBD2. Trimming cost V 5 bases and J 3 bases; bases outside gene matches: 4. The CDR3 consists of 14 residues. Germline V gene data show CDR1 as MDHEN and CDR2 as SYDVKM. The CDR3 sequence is CASSVAGGGYEQYF. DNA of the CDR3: TGTGCCAGCAGTGTAGCGGGAGGAGGCTACGAGCAGTACTTC.

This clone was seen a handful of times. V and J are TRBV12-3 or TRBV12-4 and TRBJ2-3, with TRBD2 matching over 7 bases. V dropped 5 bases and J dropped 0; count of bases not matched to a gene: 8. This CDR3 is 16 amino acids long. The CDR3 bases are TGTGCCAGCAGTCCGGCCGGGACTACGAGCACAGATACGCAGTATTTT. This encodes CASSPAGTTSTDTQYF.

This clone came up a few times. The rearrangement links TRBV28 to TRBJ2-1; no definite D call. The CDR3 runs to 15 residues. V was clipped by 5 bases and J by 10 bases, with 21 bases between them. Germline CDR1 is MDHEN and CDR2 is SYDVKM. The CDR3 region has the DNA TGTGCCAGCAGTCTCTACCAATCCATGGTTGGGGAGCAGTTCTTC. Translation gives CASSLYQSMVGEQFF.

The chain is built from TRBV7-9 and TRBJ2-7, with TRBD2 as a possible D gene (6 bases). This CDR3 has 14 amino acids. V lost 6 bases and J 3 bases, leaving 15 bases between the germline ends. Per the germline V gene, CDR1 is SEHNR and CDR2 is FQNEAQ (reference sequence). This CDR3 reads CASRRDGGFYEQYF. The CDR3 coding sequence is TGTGCCAGCAGACGCGACGGGGGTTTCTACGAGCAGTACTTC. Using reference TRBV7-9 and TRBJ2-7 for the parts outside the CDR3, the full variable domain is DTGVSQNPRHKITKRGQNVTFRCDPISEHNRLYWYRQTLGQGPEFLTYFQNEAQLEKSRLLSDRFSAERPKGSFSTLEIQRTEQGDSAMYLCASRRDGGFYEQYFGPGTRLTVT.

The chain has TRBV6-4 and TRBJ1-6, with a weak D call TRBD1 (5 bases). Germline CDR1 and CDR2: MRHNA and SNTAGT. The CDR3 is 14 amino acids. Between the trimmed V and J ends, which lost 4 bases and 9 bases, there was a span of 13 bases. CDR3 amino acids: CASSAQGLLSPLHF. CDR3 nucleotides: TGTGCCAGCAGTGCCCAGGGCCTCCTTTCACCCCTCCACTTT.

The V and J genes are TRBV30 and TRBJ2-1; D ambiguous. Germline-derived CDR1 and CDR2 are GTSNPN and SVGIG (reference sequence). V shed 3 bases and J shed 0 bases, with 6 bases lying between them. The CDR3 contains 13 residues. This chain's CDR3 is CAWRGNSYNEQFF. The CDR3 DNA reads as TGTGCCTGGAGGGGCAACTCCTACAATGAGCAGTTCTTC.

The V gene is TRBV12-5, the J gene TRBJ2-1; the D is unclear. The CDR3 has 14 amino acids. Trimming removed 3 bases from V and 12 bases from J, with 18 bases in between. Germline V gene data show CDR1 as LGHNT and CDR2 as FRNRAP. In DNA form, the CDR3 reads TGTGCTAGTGGTTTTTTAACTGACGGGCGCGGGCAGTTCTTC. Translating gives CASGFLTDGRGQFF. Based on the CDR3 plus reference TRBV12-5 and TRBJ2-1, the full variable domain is DARVTQTPRHKVTEMGQEVTMRCQPILGHNTVFWYRQTMMQGLELLAYFRNRAPLDDSGMPKDRFSAEMPDATLATLKIQPSEPRDSAVYFCASGFLTDGRGQFFGPGTRLTVL.

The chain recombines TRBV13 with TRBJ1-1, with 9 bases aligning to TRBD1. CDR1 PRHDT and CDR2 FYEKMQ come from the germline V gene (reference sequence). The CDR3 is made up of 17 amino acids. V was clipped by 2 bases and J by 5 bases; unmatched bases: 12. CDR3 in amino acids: CASSLLRKDRGWTEAFF. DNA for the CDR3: TGTGCCAGCAGCTTACTTCGTAAAGACAGGGGGTGGACTGAAGCTTTCTTT.

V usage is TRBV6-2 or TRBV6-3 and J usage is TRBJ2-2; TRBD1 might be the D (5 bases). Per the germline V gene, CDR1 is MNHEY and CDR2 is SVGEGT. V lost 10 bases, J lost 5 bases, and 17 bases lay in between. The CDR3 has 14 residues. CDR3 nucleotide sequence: TGTGCCATCTCCCCCCAGGGTGAAACCGGGGAGCTGTTTTTT. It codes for CAISPQGETGELFF.

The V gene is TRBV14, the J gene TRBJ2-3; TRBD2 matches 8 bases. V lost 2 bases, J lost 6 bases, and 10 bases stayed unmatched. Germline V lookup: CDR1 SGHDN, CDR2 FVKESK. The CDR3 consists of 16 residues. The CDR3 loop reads CASSQNLGRVFDTQYF. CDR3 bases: TGTGCCAGCAGCCAAAACCTCGGGAGGGTTTTTGATACGCAGTATTTT.

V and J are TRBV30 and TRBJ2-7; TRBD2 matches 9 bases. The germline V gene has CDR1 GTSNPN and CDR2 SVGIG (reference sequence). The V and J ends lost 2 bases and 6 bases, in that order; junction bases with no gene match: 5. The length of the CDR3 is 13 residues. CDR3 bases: TGTGCCTGGAGTTTCCTAGCGGGGTGCGAGCAGTACTTC. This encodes CAWSFLAGCEQYF.

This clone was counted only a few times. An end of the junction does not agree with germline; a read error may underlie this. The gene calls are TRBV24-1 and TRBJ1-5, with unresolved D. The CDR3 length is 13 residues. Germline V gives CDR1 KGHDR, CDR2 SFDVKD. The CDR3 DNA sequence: TGTGCCAGCAGTGTGGACCCCAGTGAGCCCCAGCATTTT. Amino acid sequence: CASSVDPSEPQHF.

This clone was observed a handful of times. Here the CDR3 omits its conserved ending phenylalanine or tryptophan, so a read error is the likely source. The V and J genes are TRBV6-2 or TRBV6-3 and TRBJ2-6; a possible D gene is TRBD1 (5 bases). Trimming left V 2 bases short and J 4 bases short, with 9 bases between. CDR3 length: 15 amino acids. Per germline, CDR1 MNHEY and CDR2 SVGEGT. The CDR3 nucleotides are TGTGCCAGCAGTTACAGGGGAAGCGGGGCCAACGTCCTGACTTCC. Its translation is CASSYRGSGANVLTS.

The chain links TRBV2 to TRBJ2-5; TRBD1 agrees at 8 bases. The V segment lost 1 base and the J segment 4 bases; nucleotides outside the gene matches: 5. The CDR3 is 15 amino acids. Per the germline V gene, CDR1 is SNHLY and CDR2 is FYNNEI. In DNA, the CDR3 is TGTGCCAGCAGTGAAGGTGCAGGGGGCGGAGAGACCCAGTACTTC. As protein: CASSEGAGGGETQYF.

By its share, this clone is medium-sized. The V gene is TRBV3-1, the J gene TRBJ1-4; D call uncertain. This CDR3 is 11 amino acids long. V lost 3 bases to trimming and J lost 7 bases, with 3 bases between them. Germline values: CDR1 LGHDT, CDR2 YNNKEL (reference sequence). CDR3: CASSQGEKLFF. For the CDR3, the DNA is TGTGCCAGCAGCCAGGGTGAAAAACTGTTTTTT.

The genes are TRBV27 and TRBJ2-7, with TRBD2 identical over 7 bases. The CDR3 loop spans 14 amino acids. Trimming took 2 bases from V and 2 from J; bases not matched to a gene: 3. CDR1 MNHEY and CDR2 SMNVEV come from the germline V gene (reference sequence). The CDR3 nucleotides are TGTGCCAGCAGTTTAACTGGGAGGGCCTACGAGCAGTACTTC. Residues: CASSLTGRAYEQYF.

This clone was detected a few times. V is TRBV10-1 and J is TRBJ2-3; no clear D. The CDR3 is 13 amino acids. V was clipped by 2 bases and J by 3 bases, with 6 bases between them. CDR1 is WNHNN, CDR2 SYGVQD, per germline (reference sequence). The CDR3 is CASSEVLTDTQYF. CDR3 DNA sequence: TGCGCCAGCAGTGAGGTCTTGACAGATACGCAGTATTTT.

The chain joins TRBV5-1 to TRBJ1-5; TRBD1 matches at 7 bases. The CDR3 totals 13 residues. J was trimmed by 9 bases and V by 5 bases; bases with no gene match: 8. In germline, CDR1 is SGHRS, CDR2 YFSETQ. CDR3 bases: TGCGCCAGCAGAGAGACAGGGCAAGGGCCCCAGCATTTT. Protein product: CASRETGQGPQHF. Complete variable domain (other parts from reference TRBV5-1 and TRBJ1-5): KAGVTQTPRYLIKTRGQQVTLSCSPISGHRSVSWYQQTPGQGLQFLFEYFSETQRNKGNFPGRFSGRQFSNSRSEMNVSTLELGDSALYLCASRETGQGPQHFGDGTRLSIL.

CDR3 bases: TGTGCCAGCAGCCAATCCCAGCCTGGGGAAAAACTGTTTTTT. Protein: CASSQSQPGEKLFF. The rearrangement uses TRBV3-1 and TRBJ1-4; D gene ambiguous. CDR3 length: 14 residues. The germline CDR1 and CDR2 sequences are LGHDT and YNNKEL (reference sequence). V was pared by 2 bases and J by 8 bases, with 12 bases between.

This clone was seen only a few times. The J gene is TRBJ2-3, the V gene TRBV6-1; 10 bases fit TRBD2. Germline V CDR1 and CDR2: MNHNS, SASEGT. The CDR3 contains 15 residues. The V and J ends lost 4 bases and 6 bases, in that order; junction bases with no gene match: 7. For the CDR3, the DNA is TGTGCCAGCAGTGTAGAAGCGGGGGGGCAGGATACGCAGTATTTT. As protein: CASSVEAGGQDTQYF.

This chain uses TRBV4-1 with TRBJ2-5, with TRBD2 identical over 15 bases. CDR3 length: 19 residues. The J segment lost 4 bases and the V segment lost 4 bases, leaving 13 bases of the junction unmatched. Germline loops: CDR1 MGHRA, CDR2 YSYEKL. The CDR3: CASSLIGLAGGATPETQYF. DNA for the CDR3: TGCGCCAGCAGCCTAATCGGACTAGCGGGGGGGGCGACCCCAGAGACCCAGTACTTC.

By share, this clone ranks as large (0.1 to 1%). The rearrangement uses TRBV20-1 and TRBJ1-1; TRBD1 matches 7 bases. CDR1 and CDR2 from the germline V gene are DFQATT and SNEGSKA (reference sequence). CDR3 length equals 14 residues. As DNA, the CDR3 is TGCAGAGGCCGACAAGGGGGCGCGGACACTGAAGCTTTCTTT. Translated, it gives CRGRQGGADTEAFF.

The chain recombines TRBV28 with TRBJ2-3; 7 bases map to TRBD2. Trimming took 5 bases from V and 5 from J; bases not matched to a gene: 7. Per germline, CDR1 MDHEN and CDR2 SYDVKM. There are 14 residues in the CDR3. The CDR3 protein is CASSLGGTVDTQYF. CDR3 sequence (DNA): TGTGCCAGCAGTCTCGGGGGGACTGTAGATACGCAGTATTTT.

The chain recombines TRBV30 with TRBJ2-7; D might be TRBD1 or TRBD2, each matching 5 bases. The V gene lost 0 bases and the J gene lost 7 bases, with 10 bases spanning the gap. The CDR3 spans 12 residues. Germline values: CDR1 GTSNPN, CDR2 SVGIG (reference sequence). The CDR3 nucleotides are TGTGCCTGGAGTGTGGGACCCCTGGAGCAGTACTTC. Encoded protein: CAWSVGPLEQYF.